Each of the 20 T cell receptor beta chains below was sequenced from the same sample in a study of shared clonotypes between healthy human individuals. Sequencing was performed with immunoSEQ multiplex PCR; in TCRdb, only in-frame clones are kept and a portion is missing. Among roughly 2 million clones listed, roughly 95% were seen once. The sequenced sample was naive CD4+ T cells sorted from blood. As to subset: CD45RA+ positively selected. Source of these receptors: a young man in good health.

The chain couples TRBV5-4 to TRBJ2-7, with 7 positions matching TRBD1. The CDR3 runs to 16 residues. J gave up 7 bases and V 4 bases, and 17 bases lay outside the gene matches. Germline-derived CDR1 and CDR2 are SGHNT and YYREEE (reference sequence). CDR3 residues: CASSPVPTGASWEQYF. The DNA for the CDR3 is TGTGCCAGCAGCCCCGTCCCCACAGGGGCTTCGTGGGAGCAGTACTTC.

This clone was counted a single time. The chain has TRBV2 and TRBJ2-1, with 10 bases identical to TRBD1. The germline CDR1 and CDR2 sequences are SNHLY and FYNNEI. This CDR3 spans 15 amino acids. Unmatched junction bases numbered 7, after V lost 6 bases and J lost 5 bases. CDR3 nucleotides: TGTGCCAGCAGGGACCCGGGACAGGGGAACAATGAGCAGTTCTTC. This codes for CASRDPGQGNNEQFF.

The chain employs TRBV5-1 and TRBJ1-6, with D hard to call. CDR3 length: 16 residues. Trimming left V 0 bases short and J 3 bases short, with 10 bases between. The V gene's germline CDR1 is SGHRS and CDR2 YFSETQ. This chain's CDR3 is CASSLVGGSYNSPLHF. CDR3 coding DNA: TGCGCCAGCAGCTTGGTTGGCGGCAGCTATAATTCACCCCTCCACTTT.

The chain recombines TRBV27 with TRBJ1-6; 7 bases fit TRBD1. The V and J ends lost 6 bases and 7 bases, in that order; junction bases with no gene match: 12. The CDR3 extends over 16 amino acids. In germline, CDR1 is MNHEY, CDR2 SMNVEV (reference sequence). The CDR3: CASRRGTDVPNSPLHF. CDR3 coding DNA: TGTGCCAGCAGACGGGGGACAGACGTACCCAATTCACCCCTCCACTTT.

The chain recombines TRBV10-3 with TRBJ2-1, with 15 bases that match TRBD2. There are 16 residues in the CDR3. J lost 6 bases, V lost 6 bases, and 6 bases had no gene match. Germline CDR1 reads ENHRY; CDR2 reads SYGVKD. CDR3 sequence (DNA): TGTGCCATCAGCTTGGAGGGACTAGCGGGGGGCAATGAGCAGTTCTTC. It encodes CAISLEGLAGGNEQFF.

In its sample, this clone was seen once. The CDR3 coding sequence is TGTGCCAGCAGCCGCGGGGGTACCTCGAACACCGGGGAGCTGTTTTTT. It codes for CASSRGGTSNTGELFF. The chain employs TRBV11-1 and TRBJ2-2, with TRBD2 identical over 7 bases. Germline V gene sequence: CDR1 SGHAT, CDR2 FQDESV (reference sequence). The V segment lost 5 bases and the J segment 0 bases; nucleotides outside the gene matches: 6. This CDR3 region has 16 residues. Complete variable domain (other parts from reference TRBV11-1 and TRBJ2-2): EAEVAQSPRYKITEKSQAVAFWCDPISGHATLYWYRQILGQGPELLVQFQDESVVDDSQLPKDRFSAERLKGVDSTLKIQPAELGDSAMYLCASSRGGTSNTGELFFGEGSRLTVL.

In nucleotides, the CDR3 is TGTGCCAGCAGATTAGCGGGAGGATCCCACAATGAGCAGTTCTTC. This translates into CASRLAGGSHNEQFF. This sequence joins TRBV2 and TRBJ2-1, with TRBD2 identical over 10 bases. Germline CDR1 and CDR2: SNHLY and FYNNEI. With V trimmed by 6 bases and J by 5 bases, 7 bases remained unmatched. There are 15 residues in the CDR3.

The chain carries TRBV4-1 and TRBJ2-1; possibly TRBD1 for D (5 bases). CDR1 and CDR2 (germline): MGHRA, YSYEKL. CDR3 length equals 17 residues. The ends were cut back, 5 bases at V and 7 bases at J, with 24 bases in the middle. CDR3 in amino acids: CASSVTQMGLGYNEQFF. CDR3 DNA: TGCGCCAGCAGCGTAACTCAGATGGGGCTTGGATATAATGAGCAGTTCTTC.

The chain couples TRBV5-1 to TRBJ2-5; maybe TRBD2 (6 bases). Germline V lookup: CDR1 SGHRS, CDR2 YFSETQ. There are 16 residues in the CDR3. Trimming left V 4 bases short and J 1 base short, with 17 bases between. The CDR3 loop is CASSPVAGRFQETQYF. DNA of the CDR3: TGCGCCAGCAGCCCAGTGGCAGGGAGGTTCCAAGAGACCCAGTACTTC. Together with reference TRBV5-1 and TRBJ2-5, the CDR3 gives the full variable domain: KAGVTQTPRYLIKTRGQQVTLSCSPISGHRSVSWYQQTPGQGLQFLFEYFSETQRNKGNFPGRFSGRQFSNSRSEMNVSTLELGDSALYLCASSPVAGRFQETQYFGPGTRLLVL.

The chain carries TRBV6-6 and TRBJ1-5, with 8 bases fitting TRBD1. Germline CDR1 is MNHNY and CDR2 is SVGAGI (reference sequence). This CDR3 is 12 amino acids long. Germline trimming cut 11 bases from V and 3 bases from J; bases unmatched to any gene: 3. CDR3 nucleotides: TGTGCCGCGGGACAGGTCAATCAGCCCCAGCATTTT. Residues: CAAGQVNQPQHF.

The sample holds a few counts of this clone. The chain joins TRBV9 to TRBJ1-5, with unresolved D. The CDR3 extends over 13 amino acids. The V gene's germline CDR1 is SGDLS and CDR2 YYNGEE. Trimming took 4 bases from V and 7 from J, leaving 12 bases between them. CDR3 sequence reads: CASSSSMEQPQHF. DNA of the CDR3: TGTGCCAGCAGCAGTTCGATGGAGCAGCCCCAGCATTTT.

J is TRBJ2-5 and V is TRBV30; D possibly corresponds to TRBD2 (5 bases). Germline lookup yields CDR1 GTSNPN and CDR2 SVGIG (reference sequence). Trimming stripped 4 bases from V and 4 bases from J, with 16 bases between. The CDR3 runs to 14 residues. The CDR3 sequence: CAWTVRRGLETQYF. The CDR3 DNA reads as TGTGCCTGGACAGTAAGACGAGGGCTAGAGACCCAGTACTTC. The full variable domain, with the rest looked up from reference TRBV30 and TRBJ2-5, is SQTIHQWPATLVQPVGSPLSLECTVEGTSNPNLYWYRQAAGRGLQLLFYSVGIGQISSEVPQNLSASRPQDRQFILSSKKLLLSDSGFYLCAWTVRRGLETQYFGPGTRLLVL.

The chain is built from TRBV27 and TRBJ1-1, with D tentatively TRBD1 (6 bases). Trimming shortened V by 4 bases and J by 0 bases, and 12 bases separated the two germline ends. Germline V CDR1 and CDR2: MNHEY, SMNVEV (reference sequence). This CDR3 comprises 15 residues. The CDR3 DNA follows: TGTGCCAGCAGTTCCACCAGGGGTGTGAACACTGAAGCTTTCTTT. Its translation is CASSSTRGVNTEAFF.

This clone showed up just once. The V call is TRBV30, the J call TRBJ1-6, with 7 bases fitting TRBD1. In germline, CDR1 is GTSNPN, CDR2 SVGIG (reference sequence). Trimming at V came to 3 bases and at J to 19 bases, leaving 12 bases not matched to a gene. CDR3 size: 12 residues. The CDR3 loop is CAWSPLTGIPHF. The CDR3 DNA reads TGTGCCTGGAGCCCCCTGACAGGGATCCCTCACTTT.

The rearrangement joins TRBV5-4 to TRBJ2-2, with TRBD2 as a possible D gene (5 bases). V dropped 6 bases and J dropped 0 bases, with 12 bases sitting between them. CDR1 and CDR2 (germline): SGHNT, YYREEE (reference sequence). The CDR3 consists of 15 residues. The CDR3 spells CASNLGGSNTGELFF. In DNA, the CDR3 is TGTGCCAGCAACCTGGGCGGGTCGAACACCGGGGAGCTGTTTTTT.

This chain links TRBV7-2 with TRBJ2-3; D remains ambiguous. Trimming removed 3 bases from V and 0 bases from J, with 10 bases in between. From germline, CDR1 is SGHTA and CDR2 FQGNSA. This CDR3 has 15 residues. CDR3 region: CASSFVGSSTDTQYF. The CDR3, as DNA: TGTGCCAGCAGCTTTGTCGGGTCAAGCACAGATACGCAGTATTTT.

This clone was picked up one time. This chain links TRBV18 with TRBJ1-3; no reliable D call. V was cut by 1 base and J by 0 bases, with 7 bases left in between. The CDR3 loop spans 15 amino acids. The V gene's germline CDR1 is KGHSH and CDR2 LQKENI. The CDR3 DNA sequence: TGTGCCAGCTCACCACAGTTCGTCTCTGGAAACACCATATATTTT. This codes for CASSPQFVSGNTIYF. Full variable domain (remainder filled in from reference TRBV18 and TRBJ1-3): NAGVMQNPRHLVRRRGQEARLRCSPMKGHSHVYWYRQLPEEGLKFMVYLQKENIIDESGMPKERFSAEFPKEGPSILRIQQVVRGDSAAYFCASSPQFVSGNTIYFGEGSWLTVV.

J is TRBJ2-7 and V is TRBV10-3; weak D call: TRBD1 (5 bases). The V end was cut by 0 bases, the J end by 0 bases, with 12 bases between. There are 16 residues in the CDR3. Looked up from germline, CDR1 is ENHRY and CDR2 is SYGVKD. The CDR3 loop is CAISESTAINSYEQYF. CDR3 DNA: TGTGCCATCAGTGAGTCGACAGCGATTAACTCCTACGAGCAGTACTTC.

CDR3 sequence: CASSLRAPNEKLFF. CDR3 DNA sequence: TGTGCCAGCAGCTTGAGGGCCCCTAATGAAAAACTGTTTTTT. The chain combines TRBV5-4 with TRBJ1-4; D remains unclear. CDR1 is SGHNT, CDR2 YYREEE, per germline (reference sequence). The CDR3 runs 14 residues. V lost 1 base, J lost 3 bases, and 7 bases lay in between.

The chain has TRBV7-9 and TRBJ2-1; D gene unclear. The germline V gene encodes CDR1 SEHNR and CDR2 FQNEAQ (reference sequence). V was pared by 6 bases and J by 11 bases, with 14 bases between. This CDR3 region has 12 residues. CDR3 sequence (DNA): TGTGCCAGCAGTCCCCTATTAGCCCAGCAGTTCTTC. Amino acids: CASSPLLAQQFF.